This TCR beta chain was identified during a study of cytomegalovirus exposure and HLA in healthy donors. Study findings and constraints: Reportedly, a later analysis found an Asian-associated ancestry cluster had fewer N-insertions than the roughly 700-donor mean.

PCR amplification relied on 60 Vbeta primers (plus 13 Jbeta primers). Sequencing was performed with immunoSEQ multiplex PCR; in TCRdb, only in-frame clones are kept and a portion is missing. The sample carries 160,000 or so clones, roughly four fifths recorded once. With regard to this clone: Its antigen is as yet unknown.

With V trimmed by 3 bases and J by 5 bases, 1 base remained unmatched. CDR3 length: 13 residues. Germline values: CDR1 SGHNT, CDR2 YENEEA. The V gene is TRBV11-3, the J gene TRBJ2-4; 7 bases are a match to TRBD1. The TCR sequence derives from a man aged 45-65 years in good health and CMV-seropositive. Source material: PBMCs. In DNA form, the CDR3 reads TGTGCCAGCAGCTTCGACAGGGAAAACATTCAGTACTTC. Protein: CASSFDRENIQYF.